This is a list of T cell receptor beta chains from one sample in a study of blood T cell repertoires in COVID-19. The assay was immunoSEQ multiplex PCR, and TCRdb's table has in-frame clones only and misses some. The sample includes 200,000 to 250,000 clones, approximately 83% of them seen just once. The sample comprised peripheral blood. The receptors derive from a woman in her twenties or thirties with COVID-19, enrolled during active disease. Both conserved end residues are part of each CDR3. The D gene is left open where the match is weak. The size field is filled for only some rows; it gives once, few, many or a size class.

cdr3_aa | cdr3_nt | v_call | clone_size | j_call | d_call
CASSENRRAQYF | TGTGCCAGCAGTGAAAACCGGAGGGCCCAGTACTTC | TRBV6-1 | once | TRBJ2-5 | -
CASVSGMGSEQYF | TGTGCCAGTGTAAGCGGGATGGGGAGCGAGCAGTACTTC | TRBV19 | - | TRBJ2-7 | TRBD2
CASSRTGDYNEQFF | TGTGCCAGCAGTAGGACAGGGGACTACAATGAGCAGTTCTTC | TRBV6-2/TRBV6-3 | - | TRBJ2-1 | TRBD1
CASSLLPGEDGSGELFF | TGTGCCAGCAGTTTACTGCCCGGGGAGGACGGATCCGGGGAGCTGTTTTTT | TRBV27 | - | TRBJ2-2 | -
CASSHIAGGPTGELFF | TGTGCCAGCAGCCACATAGCGGGGGGCCCCACCGGGGAGCTGTTTTTT | TRBV27 | - | TRBJ2-2 | TRBD2
CASSDRGTEKLFF | TGTGCCAGCAGTGACAGGGGTACTGAAAAACTGTTTTTT | TRBV2 | once | TRBJ1-4 | -
CASTTDKEKLFF | TGTGCCAGCACCACGGACAAGGAAAAACTGTTTTTT | TRBV18 | - | TRBJ1-4 | -
CASRLQGAGEQYF | TGTGCCAGCAGACTACAGGGGGCAGGCGAGCAGTACTTC | TRBV6-6 | - | TRBJ2-7 | TRBD1
CASSLPRGDTDTQYF | TGCGCCAGCAGCCTACCTCGGGGGGACACAGATACGCAGTATTTT | TRBV5-1 | - | TRBJ2-3 | TRBD2
CASSYGGVPVDTQYF | TGTGCCAGCAGTTACGGGGGGGTTCCGGTGGATACGCAGTATTTT | TRBV6-2/TRBV6-3 | - | TRBJ2-3 | TRBD2
CASSPQGGHTEAFF | TGTGCCAGCTCACCACAGGGGGGGCACACTGAAGCTTTCTTT | TRBV18 | - | TRBJ1-1 | -
CASSFRLSYTF | TGTGCCAGCAGTTTCCGTCTTAGCTACACCTTC | TRBV12-3/TRBV12-4 | - | TRBJ1-2 | -
CASSSGDEKLFF | TGTGCCAGCAGTTCAGGGGACGAAAAACTGTTTTTT | TRBV6-5 | - | TRBJ1-4 | -
CASRDRAYEQYF | TGTGCCAGCAGGGACAGGGCCTACGAGCAGTACTTC | TRBV2 | - | TRBJ2-7 | TRBD1
CASSQSVGFLYGYTF | TGTGCCAGCAGTCAATCCGTCGGGTTCCTCTATGGCTACACCTTC | TRBV27 | - | TRBJ1-2 | -
CASSSGTLYGYTF | TGTGCCAGCAGCTCTGGGACATTATATGGCTACACCTTC | TRBV7-9 | - | TRBJ1-2 | -